This TCR beta chain was identified in a study of T-cell memory formation after mild COVID-19 (dated by TCRdb to about 2021). About the study as a whole: TCR sequence clusters from the two donors were found to be largely donor specific. In a couple of donors, T-cell clones that expanded and contracted after mild COVID-19 were followed by sequencing TCRalpha and TCRbeta repertoires longitudinally. Two young, previously healthy adult volunteers, one female and one male, were included in the cohort. Overall study outcomes, separate from this receptor: Contracting CD4+ clones appeared mostly in the CM and EM memory subsets, whereas CD8+ clones were enriched in EMRA. SARS-CoV-2 specificity was not confirmed for the second-wave clones peaking on day 37. Clones contracting from day 15 to 85 had balanced CD4/CD8 phenotypes, while a second wave expanding from day 15 to 37 was biased towards CD4+. Some responding clones were detected in pre-infection memory, suggesting pre-existing cross-reactive memory T cells joined the SARS-CoV-2 response. The study covered only a couple of mild cases, and larger cohorts including severe cases with pre-infection samples were considered necessary.

Sequencing relied on an Illumina NovaSeq 6000. cDNA libraries for TCRalpha and TCRbeta were prepared by 5'RACE using constant-segment primers, with sample barcodes and unique molecular identifiers added. Trizol reagent was used to extract RNA from every sample. Libraries were amplified in two PCR steps, with a second sample barcode and Illumina TruSeq adapters added in the second step. Sequencing of the libraries was done on an Illumina NovaSeq, producing 2 x 150 bp paired-end reads. The authors' pipeline ran thus. Demultiplexing of reads and collapsing into UMI-guided consensus sequences were performed with migec v1.2.7. Using mixcr v2.1.11, UMI consensuses were aligned to TRA and TRB V and J templates and then assembled into clonotypes. A clonotype was counted as expanded or contracted only if both edgeR and NoisET called the change significant, with noise models trained on biological replicates. For edgeR calls, the thresholds were a false discovery rate-adjusted p below 0.01 and a log2 fold-change of 1. As an exploratory analysis of dynamics, max-normalized trajectories of the 1000 most abundant clonotypes were examined with PCA combined with hierarchical clustering. The CD4 or CD8 phenotype of responding clones was assigned using the separately sequenced CD4+ and CD8+ repertoires. TCRdb applied fastp at Q25 and MiXCR to the public reads, then kept only in-frame beta chains. Rows are combined by CDR3 protein, so each entry shows the most common genes and DNA. TCRdb's processing, not the authors' own work, is the source of the V and J calls. This sample gives hundreds of thousands of distinct CDR3 sequences in total; roughly 20% of them show up just once. The ten largest make up approximately 12% of the sample.

This clonotype showed up many times. What this receptor recognizes is not known. No base-level quality is on record; no much larger clone is a single base apart. The CDR3 has 15 amino acids, counting the end cysteine and phenylalanine. Only the CDR3 portion is preserved as DNA: 45 bases, with reading frame beginning at the first base. CDR1 MNHEY and CDR2 SVGAGI are derived from the germline V gene. Germline trimming: 6 bases from V, 2 bases from J; junction bases outside gene matches: 4. Ficoll-Paque density gradient centrifugation was used to isolate PBMCs. The TCR was taken from an adult woman who had mild COVID-19 (a few samples of this study predate the infection). The sample titles of this study are shuffled in the database, so cell type and time point are left out; the donor was told from shared clones. Source material: PBMCs or a T cell subset sorted from them (not recorded which). Rearrangement joined TRBV6-5 to TRBJ2-1; TRBD2 aligns with 10 central bases. The CDR3 loop reads CASSSAGGAYNEQFF. The nucleotide sequence is TGTGCCAGCAGCTCAGCGGGAGGGGCCTACAATGAGCAGTTCTTC.